The 20 T cell receptor beta chains below were found in one sample sequenced in a study of T cells in narcolepsy. TCRdb's table, derived via immunoSEQ multiplex PCR, lists solely in-frame clones and lacks some. The sample lists over 25,000 clones, roughly 88% occurring once. What was sequenced was CD45RA- memory CD4+ T cells from PBMCs. These receptors all come from a human donor with narcolepsy.

V gene TRBV29-1 combines with J gene TRBJ2-7; the D gene is possibly TRBD2 (5 bases). There are 14 residues in the CDR3. The ends were cut back, 4 bases at V and 0 bases at J, with 13 bases in the middle. Germline CDR1 and CDR2: SQVTM and ANQGSEA. This CDR3 is CSVGEGFSSYEQYF. CDR3 nucleotides: TGCAGCGTTGGCGAGGGCTTTAGCTCCTACGAGCAGTACTTC.

The chain joins TRBV29-1 to TRBJ1-4; TRBD1 matches 8 bases. Germline CDR1 SQVTM, CDR2 ANQGSEA. The CDR3 runs to 14 residues. J was trimmed by 2 bases and V by 6 bases; bases with no gene match: 5. CDR3 region: CSVQSGGTNEKLFF. The CDR3 DNA reads TGCAGCGTCCAATCAGGGGGCACTAATGAAAAACTGTTTTTT.

This clone was recorded a few times. The genes are TRBV19 and TRBJ1-2, with a tentative D call TRBD1 (6 bases). V lost 7 bases, J lost 5 bases, and 14 bases lay in between. CDR3 length equals 13 residues. The V gene's germline CDR1 is LNHDA and CDR2 SQIVND (reference sequence). The CDR3 nucleotides read TGTGCCAGTAATTTCGGGGACACTTATGGCTACACCTTC. It specifies CASNFGDTYGYTF.

This clone was observed once. The gene calls are TRBV6-1 and TRBJ1-4, with D maybe TRBD1 (5 bases). Germline V gene data show CDR1 as MNHNS and CDR2 as SASEGT. The CDR3 covers 15 residues. Trimming took off 5 bases at V and 2 bases at J, with 12 bases between the two ends. CDR3 DNA sequence: TGTGCCAGCAGTCTGGGACCTCCGACTAATGAAAAACTGTTTTTT. Protein: CASSLGPPTNEKLFF.

This chain links TRBV29-1 with TRBJ2-5; D possibly corresponds to TRBD2 (6 bases). V lost 3 bases and J lost 9, with 14 bases in between. The CDR3 is 12 residues long. The V gene's germline CDR1 is SQVTM and CDR2 ANQGSEA. CDR3 amino acids: CSVDGGARAQYF. The CDR3 DNA reads as TGCAGCGTTGATGGAGGGGCGAGGGCCCAGTACTTC.

CDR3 sequence reads: CASSGRGPNQPQHF. The CDR3 DNA is TGTGCCAGCAGTGGCAGAGGGCCCAATCAGCCCCAGCATTTT. The rearrangement joins TRBV2 to TRBJ1-5; D unresolved. V was trimmed by 4 bases and J by 3 bases, leaving 10 bases between them. The CDR3 is 14 residues long. Per germline, CDR1 SNHLY and CDR2 FYNNEI.

The chain carries TRBV7-2 and TRBJ2-5; a weak D match, TRBD2 (6 bases). The V gene lost 5 bases and the J gene lost 7 bases, with 14 bases spanning the gap. CDR3 length equals 13 residues. From germline, CDR1 is SGHTA and CDR2 FQGNSA. CDR3 DNA: TGTGCCAGCAGCCAGAGGGACTCAGGGACCCAGTACTTC. Translated, it gives CASSQRDSGTQYF.

The V gene is TRBV7-6, the J gene TRBJ2-1; 12 bases fit TRBD2. With V trimmed by 5 bases and J by 3 bases, 14 bases remained unmatched. The germline V gene encodes CDR1 SGHVS and CDR2 FNYEAQ. This CDR3 is built from 19 residues. CDR3 DNA: TGTGCCAGCAGCCAGACTAGCGGGGGCCCATCCCAGTTCTACAATGAGCAGTTCTTC. Its protein product is CASSQTSGGPSQFYNEQFF.

This chain links TRBV28 with TRBJ2-7; no clear D. Trimming left V 7 bases short and J 3 bases short, with 7 bases between. The CDR3 sequence is 11 residues long. Germline CDR1 is MDHEN and CDR2 is SYDVKM. The CDR3: CASNLGYEQYF. The CDR3 nucleotides read TGTGCCAGCAACCTGGGCTACGAGCAGTACTTC.

The rearrangement uses TRBV29-1 and TRBJ1-2, with a tentative D call TRBD1 (6 bases). Germline V gene data show CDR1 as SQVTM and CDR2 as ANQGSEA. The CDR3 covers 14 residues. The germline V and J ends were trimmed by 6 bases and 4 bases, with 18 bases remaining between them. CDR3 residues: CSVRGGPPIYGYTF. For the CDR3, the DNA is TGCAGCGTCCGCGGGGGGCCTCCGATCTATGGCTACACCTTC.

The V call is TRBV30, the J call TRBJ1-5, with D perhaps matching TRBD1 (6 bases). This CDR3 contains 16 residues. Germline CDR1 and CDR2: GTSNPN and SVGIG (reference sequence). Trimming removed 4 bases at V and 4 bases at J, with 20 bases between. CDR3 DNA sequence: TGTGCCTGGAAACACGAGACGGGCAGGGGAAATCAGCCCCAGCATTTT. Its translation: CAWKHETGRGNQPQHF.

The chain employs TRBV7-3 and TRBJ2-1; 11 bases match TRBD2. V shed 5 bases, J shed 6 bases, and the junction held 3 bases outside the gene matches. Germline V gene sequence: CDR1 SGHTA, CDR2 FQGTGA. The CDR3 is 14 amino acids. The CDR3 DNA sequence: TGTGCCAGCAGCGCTAGCGGGGGGCTCAATGAGCAGTTCTTC. Its protein is CASSASGGLNEQFF.

The chain recombines TRBV6-1 with TRBJ2-2; D is uncertain. The CDR3 is 13 amino acids. CDR1 MNHNS and CDR2 SASEGT come from the germline V gene. V shed 7 bases and J shed 7 bases, with 13 bases lying between them. The CDR3 nucleotides read TGTGCCAGCACGTCTGTGAAGGTCGGGGAGCTGTTTTTT. Residues: CASTSVKVGELFF.

The V and J genes are TRBV5-5 and TRBJ2-1, with TRBD1 matching 8 bases. This CDR3 has 15 residues. Germline CDR1 is SGHKS and CDR2 is YYEKEE (reference sequence). The V and J ends lost 0 bases and 3 bases, in that order; junction bases with no gene match: 2. CDR3 in DNA: TGTGCCAGCAGCTTGGGCGGACAGGGCTACAATGAGCAGTTCTTC. Translated, it gives CASSLGGQGYNEQFF.

This rearrangement joins TRBV9 to TRBJ1-2; TRBD1 matches 8 bases. The CDR3 length is 16 residues. J lost 4 bases, V lost 2 bases, and 10 bases had no gene match. Germline CDR1 and CDR2: SGDLS and YYNGEE. The CDR3 region has the DNA TGTGCCAGCAGCGTTGGAGGAGGACAGGGAAGCTATGGCTACACCTTC. Its translation: CASSVGGGQGSYGYTF.

The CDR3 protein is CASSLGSSKLMNTEAFF. The DNA for the CDR3 is TGTGCCAGCAGCTTAGGGAGTTCCAAACTCATGAACACTGAAGCTTTCTTT. The chain joins TRBV7-2 to TRBJ1-1; D is undetermined. Trimming removed 1 base from V and 0 bases from J, with 15 bases in between. The V gene's germline CDR1 is SGHTA and CDR2 FQGNSA. The CDR3 spans 17 residues.

The CDR3: CASSQTRAGTEAFF. In DNA, the CDR3 is TGTGCCAGCAGCCAGACCAGGGCGGGGACTGAAGCTTTCTTT. The chain joins TRBV4-2 to TRBJ1-1; a weak D match, TRBD1 (5 bases). V lost 3 bases to trimming and J lost 5 bases, with 13 bases between them. Germline CDR1 reads LGHNA; CDR2 reads YNFKEQ. The CDR3 extends over 14 amino acids.

The table lists this clone with a count of one. The chain has TRBV5-1 and TRBJ1-3; D gene ambiguous. The germline V and J ends were trimmed by 2 bases and 0 bases, with 9 bases remaining between them. The CDR3 loop spans 15 amino acids. The germline gives CDR1 SGHRS, CDR2 YFSETQ. The CDR3 spells CASSFSPDSGNTIYF. In DNA, the CDR3 is TGCGCCAGCAGCTTTTCCCCGGACTCTGGAAACACCATATATTTT. Full variable domain (remainder filled in from reference TRBV5-1 and TRBJ1-3): KAGVTQTPRYLIKTRGQQVTLSCSPISGHRSVSWYQQTPGQGLQFLFEYFSETQRNKGNFPGRFSGRQFSNSRSEMNVSTLELGDSALYLCASSFSPDSGNTIYFGEGSWLTVV.

This clone was detected only once. The chain recombines TRBV6-1 with TRBJ2-2; the D gene is possibly TRBD1 (5 bases). The CDR3 contains 14 residues. Trimming removed 6 bases at V and 4 bases at J, with 12 bases between. The germline gives CDR1 MNHNS, CDR2 SASEGT. CDR3 sequence: CASRLGHGTGELFF. In DNA form, the CDR3 reads TGTGCCAGCAGACTCGGACACGGCACCGGGGAGCTGTTTTTT.

This clone was counted between two and nine times. The chain uses TRBV2 and TRBJ2-2; no definite D call. Germline CDR1 reads SNHLY; CDR2 reads FYNNEI. Trimming removed 1 base from V and 10 bases from J, with 7 bases in between. The CDR3 is 12 amino acids. Here the CDR3 DNA reads TGTGCCAGCAGTGAAGAGCTTTCGGAGCTGTTTTTT. It is translated as CASSEELSELFF.